These T cell receptor beta chains were read from a single sample in a study of cytomegalovirus exposure and HLA in healthy donors. Some clones are missing from TCRdb's copy, which holds only in-frame ones; the method was immunoSEQ multiplex PCR. The sample contains approximately 150,000 clones, roughly four fifths of which appear only once. Input material: PBMCs. These receptors were taken from a middle-aged man in good health and CMV-seronegative. Both conserved end residues are part of each CDR3. The D gene is left open where the match is weak. Clone size is given for some rows only: seen once, a few or many times, or a class if the clone is expanded.

size	V	J	D	DNA	CDR3
.	TRBV5-4	TRBJ2-5	TRBD2	TGTGCCAGCAGCGCGAAGCGGGAGCAAGAGACCCAGTACTTC	CASSAKREQETQYF
.	TRBV4-1	TRBJ2-1	.	TGCGCCAGCAGCCAAGATAGAGCGGAGACGAATGAGCAGTTCTTC	CASSQDRAETNEQFF
.	TRBV9	TRBJ2-3	.	TGTGCCAGCAGCGCTCAGGGGAGCACAGATACGCAGTATTTT	CASSAQGSTDTQYF
.	TRBV27	TRBJ2-6	TRBD1	TGTGCCAGCAGTCCCAGGGGGGACAGGCCAGCTGGGGCCAACGTCCTGACTTTC	CASSPRGDRPAGANVLTF
.	TRBV7-3	TRBJ1-5	.	TGTGCCAGCAGCCAGGGGAGAGGTCAGCCCCAGCATTTT	CASSQGRGQPQHF
.	TRBV19	TRBJ2-2	TRBD1	TGTGCCACCCAGGGACAGGGTTACACCGGGGAGCTGTTTTTT	CATQGQGYTGELFF
.	TRBV19	TRBJ1-3	.	TGTGCCAGTTCCGTCGGAGCCTCTGGAAACACCATATATTTT	CASSVGASGNTIYF
.	TRBV4-1	TRBJ1-5	.	TGCGCCAGCAGCCAAGAGGCGGGTTTTAATCAGCCCCAGCATTTT	CASSQEAGFNQPQHF
.	TRBV5-5	TRBJ2-7	.	TGTGCCAGCAGCTTGGCACTTTCTCCGGCCATTTCTAGGAAGTACTTC	CASSLALSPAISRKYF
.	TRBV13	TRBJ2-2	.	TGTGCCAGCAGCACTGGGACTCTAAGGACCGGGGAGCTGTTTTTT	CASSTGTLRTGELFF
.	TRBV7-9	TRBJ2-3	TRBD2	TGTGCCAGCAGCTGGGGGGACTACACAGATACGCAGTATTTT	CASSWGDYTDTQYF
.	TRBV5-1	TRBJ1-2	.	TGCGCCAGCAGCTTGGGACAGGCGCGGGAGTACACCTTC	CASSLGQAREYTF
once	TRBV10-3	TRBJ2-7	.	TGTGCCATCAGTGAGGACAGGTCCTACGAGCAGTACTTC	CAISEDRSYEQYF
.	TRBV5-1	TRBJ2-4	.	TGCGCCAGCAGCTTGCCCCTTCAGGGTCCTTCCAACAGTCAGTACTTC	CASSLPLQGPSNSQYF
once	TRBV9	TRBJ2-6	.	TGTGCCAGCAGCGTAGGAACAGGCTCTGGGGCCAACGTCCTGACTTTC	CASSVGTGSGANVLTF
once	TRBV11-1	TRBJ2-7	.	TGTGCCAGCAGCTTAGCTTATTCACCCAACATCTACGAGCAGTACTTC	CASSLAYSPNIYEQYF
.	TRBV7-2	TRBJ2-5	.	TGTGCCAGCAGCAAGGCGGGACCGGGTACGACCCAGTACTTC	CASSKAGPGTTQYF
once	TRBV18	TRBJ1-4	.	TGTGCCAGCTCACCACGCAGGGAGGCGATTGGAACTAATGAAAAACTGTTTTTT	CASSPRREAIGTNEKLFF
.	TRBV11-2	TRBJ2-5	TRBD1	TGTGCCAGCAGCGGGGATTCGACAGGGACAGAGACCCAGTACTTC	CASSGDSTGTETQYF